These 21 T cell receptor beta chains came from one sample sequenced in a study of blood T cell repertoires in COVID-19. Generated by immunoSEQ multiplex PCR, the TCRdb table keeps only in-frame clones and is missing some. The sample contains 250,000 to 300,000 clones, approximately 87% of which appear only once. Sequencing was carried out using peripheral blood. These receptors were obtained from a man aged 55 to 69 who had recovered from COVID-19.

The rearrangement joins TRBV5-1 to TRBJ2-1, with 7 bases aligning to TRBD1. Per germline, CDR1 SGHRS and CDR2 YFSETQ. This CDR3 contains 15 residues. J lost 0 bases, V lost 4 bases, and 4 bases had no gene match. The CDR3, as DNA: TGCGCCAGCAGCCCCCAGGGGGACTCCTACAATGAGCAGTTCTTC. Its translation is CASSPQGDSYNEQFF.

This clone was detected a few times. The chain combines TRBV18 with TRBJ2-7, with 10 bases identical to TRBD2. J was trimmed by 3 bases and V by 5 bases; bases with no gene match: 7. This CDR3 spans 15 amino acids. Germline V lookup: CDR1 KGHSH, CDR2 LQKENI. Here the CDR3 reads CASSSRAGGNYEQYF. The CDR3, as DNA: TGTGCCAGCTCATCCCGAGCGGGGGGGAACTACGAGCAGTACTTC.

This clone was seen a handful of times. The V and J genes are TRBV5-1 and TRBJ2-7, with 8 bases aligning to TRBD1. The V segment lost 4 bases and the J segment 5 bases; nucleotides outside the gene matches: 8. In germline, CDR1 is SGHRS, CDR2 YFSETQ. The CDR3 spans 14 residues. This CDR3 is CASSNQGALDEQYF. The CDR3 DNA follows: TGCGCCAGCAGCAACCAGGGGGCCCTCGACGAGCAGTACTTC.

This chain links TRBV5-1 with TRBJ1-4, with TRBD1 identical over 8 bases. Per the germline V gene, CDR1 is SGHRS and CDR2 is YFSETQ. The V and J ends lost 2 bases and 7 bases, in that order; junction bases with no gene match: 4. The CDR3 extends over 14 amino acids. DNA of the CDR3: TGCGCCAGCAGCTTCGGACAGGGTAGTGAAAAACTGTTTTTT. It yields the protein CASSFGQGSEKLFF.

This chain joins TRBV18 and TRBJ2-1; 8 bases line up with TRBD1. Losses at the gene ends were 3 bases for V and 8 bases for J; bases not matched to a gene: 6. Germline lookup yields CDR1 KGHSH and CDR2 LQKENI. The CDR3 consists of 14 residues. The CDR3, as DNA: TGTGCCAGCTCACCGCTGGACAGGGAAGATGAGCAGTTCTTC. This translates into CASSPLDREDEQFF.

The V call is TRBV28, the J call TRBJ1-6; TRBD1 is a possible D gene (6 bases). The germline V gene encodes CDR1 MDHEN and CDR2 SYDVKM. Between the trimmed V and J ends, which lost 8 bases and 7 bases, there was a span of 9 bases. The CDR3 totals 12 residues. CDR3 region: CASGQTNSPLHF. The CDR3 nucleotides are TGTGCCAGCGGACAGACCAATTCACCCCTCCACTTT.

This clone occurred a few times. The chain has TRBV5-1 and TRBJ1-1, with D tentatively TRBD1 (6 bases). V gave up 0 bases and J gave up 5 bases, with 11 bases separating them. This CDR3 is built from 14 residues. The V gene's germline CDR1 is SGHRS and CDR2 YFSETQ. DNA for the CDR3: TGCGCCAGCAGCTTGGTAGTAGGGACAACTGAAGCTTTCTTT. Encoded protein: CASSLVVGTTEAFF.

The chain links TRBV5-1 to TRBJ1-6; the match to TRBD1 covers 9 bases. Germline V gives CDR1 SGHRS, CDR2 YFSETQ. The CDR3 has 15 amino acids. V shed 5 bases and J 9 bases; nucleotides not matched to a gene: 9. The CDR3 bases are TGCGCCAGCAGACCTGGACAGGGGAAGTCTTCACCCCTCCACTTT. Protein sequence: CASRPGQGKSSPLHF.

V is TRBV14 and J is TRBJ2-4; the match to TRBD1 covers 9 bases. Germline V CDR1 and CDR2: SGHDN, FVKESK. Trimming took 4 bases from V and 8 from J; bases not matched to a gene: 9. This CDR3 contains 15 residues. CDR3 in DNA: TGTGCCAGCAGCCCTCGAACAGGGGGCTCCTACATTCAGTACTTC. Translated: CASSPRTGGSYIQYF. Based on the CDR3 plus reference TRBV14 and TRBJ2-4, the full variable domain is EAGVTQFPSHSVIEKGQTVTLRCDPISGHDNLYWYRRVMGKEIKFLLHFVKESKQDESGMPNNRFLAERTGGTYSTLKVQPAELEDSGVYFCASSPRTGGSYIQYFGAGTRLSVL.

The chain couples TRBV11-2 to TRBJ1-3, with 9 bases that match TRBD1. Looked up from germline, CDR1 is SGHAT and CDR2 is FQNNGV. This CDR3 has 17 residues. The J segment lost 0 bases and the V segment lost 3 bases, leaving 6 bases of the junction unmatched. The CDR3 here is CASSLRQGVRSGNTIYF. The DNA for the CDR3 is TGTGCCAGCAGCTTGCGACAGGGGGTCCGCTCTGGAAACACCATATATTTT. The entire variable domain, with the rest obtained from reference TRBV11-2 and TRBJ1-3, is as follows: EAGVAQSPRYKIIEKRQSVAFWCNPISGHATLYWYQQILGQGPKLLIQFQNNGVVDDSQLPKDRFSAERLKGVDSTLKIQPAKLEDSAVYLCASSLRQGVRSGNTIYFGEGSWLTVV.

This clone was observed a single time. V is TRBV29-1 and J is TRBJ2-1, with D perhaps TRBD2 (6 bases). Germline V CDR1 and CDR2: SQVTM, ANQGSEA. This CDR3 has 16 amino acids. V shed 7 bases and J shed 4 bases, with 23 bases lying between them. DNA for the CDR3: TGCAGCGGCCGGGGAAACTCAGCGGGCTCATACAATGAGCAGTTCTTC. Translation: CSGRGNSAGSYNEQFF.

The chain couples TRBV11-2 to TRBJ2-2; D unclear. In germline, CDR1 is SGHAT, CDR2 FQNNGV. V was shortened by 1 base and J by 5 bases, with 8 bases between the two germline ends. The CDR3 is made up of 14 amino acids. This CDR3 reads CASSLVPGTGELFF. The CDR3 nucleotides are TGTGCCAGCAGCTTAGTGCCCGGGACCGGGGAGCTGTTTTTT.

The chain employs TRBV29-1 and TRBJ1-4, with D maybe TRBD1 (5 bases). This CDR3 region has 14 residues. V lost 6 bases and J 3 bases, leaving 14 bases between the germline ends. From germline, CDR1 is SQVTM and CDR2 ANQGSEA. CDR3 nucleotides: TGCAGCGTCCGGCCCCCAGGGTCTAATGAAAAACTGTTTTTT. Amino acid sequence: CSVRPPGSNEKLFF.

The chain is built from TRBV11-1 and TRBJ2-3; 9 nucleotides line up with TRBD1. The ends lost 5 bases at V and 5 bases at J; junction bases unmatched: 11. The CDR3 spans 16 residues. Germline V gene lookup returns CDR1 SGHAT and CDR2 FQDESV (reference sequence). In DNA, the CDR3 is TGTGCCAGCAGCCTCCAACCGGGACAGGGTGGAGATACGCAGTATTTT. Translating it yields CASSLQPGQGGDTQYF. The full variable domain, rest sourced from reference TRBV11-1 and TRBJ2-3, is EAEVAQSPRYKITEKSQAVAFWCDPISGHATLYWYRQILGQGPELLVQFQDESVVDDSQLPKDRFSAERLKGVDSTLKIQPAELGDSAMYLCASSLQPGQGGDTQYFGPGTRLTVL.

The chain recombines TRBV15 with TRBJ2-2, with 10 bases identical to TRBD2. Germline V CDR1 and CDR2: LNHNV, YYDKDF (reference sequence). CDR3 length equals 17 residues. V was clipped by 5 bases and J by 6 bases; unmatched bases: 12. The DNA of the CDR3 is TGTGCCACCAGCGTCCCCCCACTAGCGGGATGGCCCGGGGAGCTGTTTTTT. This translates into CATSVPPLAGWPGELFF.

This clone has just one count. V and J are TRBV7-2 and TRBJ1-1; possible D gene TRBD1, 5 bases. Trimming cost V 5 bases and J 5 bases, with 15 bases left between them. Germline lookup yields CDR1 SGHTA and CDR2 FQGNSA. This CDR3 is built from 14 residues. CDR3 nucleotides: TGTGCCAGCAGCCTACAGGATCAGAGAACTGAAGCTTTCTTT. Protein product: CASSLQDQRTEAFF.

The CDR3 DNA follows: TGTGCCAGCAGGCTAACAGGGAGTGAAAAACTGTTTTTT. Translation: CASRLTGSEKLFF. The rearrangement uses TRBV12-3 or TRBV12-4 and TRBJ1-4, with D perhaps matching TRBD1 (6 bases). Trimming removed 6 bases at V and 7 bases at J, with 12 bases between. The CDR3 length is 13 residues.

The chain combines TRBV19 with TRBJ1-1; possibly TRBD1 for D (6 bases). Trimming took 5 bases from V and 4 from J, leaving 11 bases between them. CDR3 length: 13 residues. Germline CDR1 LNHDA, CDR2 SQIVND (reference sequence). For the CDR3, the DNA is TGTGCCAGTAGTTCCCAGACAGGCACTGAAGCTTTCTTT. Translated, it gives CASSSQTGTEAFF.

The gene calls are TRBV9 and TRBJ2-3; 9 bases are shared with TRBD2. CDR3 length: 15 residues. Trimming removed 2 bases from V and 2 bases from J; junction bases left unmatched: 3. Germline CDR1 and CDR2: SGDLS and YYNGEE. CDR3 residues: CASSVRTSDTDTQYF. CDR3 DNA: TGTGCCAGCAGCGTTAGGACTAGCGACACAGATACGCAGTATTTT.

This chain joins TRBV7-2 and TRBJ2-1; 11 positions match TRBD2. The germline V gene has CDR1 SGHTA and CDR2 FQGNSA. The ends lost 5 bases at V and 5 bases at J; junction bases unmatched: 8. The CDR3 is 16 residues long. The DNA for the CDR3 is TGTGCCAGCAGCGTGGCTAGCGGGAGGACTGACAATGAGCAGTTCTTC. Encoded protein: CASSVASGRTDNEQFF.

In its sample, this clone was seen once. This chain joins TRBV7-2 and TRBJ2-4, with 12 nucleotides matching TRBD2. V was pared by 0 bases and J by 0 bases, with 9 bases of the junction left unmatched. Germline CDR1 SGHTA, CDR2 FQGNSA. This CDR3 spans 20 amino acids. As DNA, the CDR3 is TGTGCCAGCAGCTTAGCGCTCGGGCTAGCGGGGGGGCGAGCCAAAAACATTCAGTACTTC. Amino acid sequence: CASSLALGLAGGRAKNIQYF.